A selection of T cell receptor beta chains follows, all from one sample in a study of OX40 agonist ivuxolimab in advanced cancers. Some clones are missing from TCRdb's copy, which holds only in-frame ones; the method was immunoSEQ multiplex PCR. This sample has under 30,000 clones, with 86% found just once. Here the sequenced sample was CD4+ or CD8+ T cells sorted from blood, taken in a trial of the OX40 agonist ivuxolimab. The receptors here all came from an adult with an advanced solid tumor such as melanoma, head and neck, liver or kidney cancer. Both conserved end residues are trimmed from each CDR3. Each record gives: V gene, CDR3 protein.

TRBV11-2	ASSPLSEAF
TRBV7-9	ASSPPGGVTEAF
TRBV5-6	ASSFTSEQETQY
TRBV4-1	ASSQVIGSLNGYT
TRBV7-8	ASSDPGQRVFGYT
TRBV5-6	ASSAAGTGEYEQY
TRBV10-3	AISTSPTGSYEQY
TRBV19	ASSTISGNTIY
TRBV9	ASSVAGGTGGEQY
TRBV27	ASSLVRRQDTQY
TRBV5-1	ASSLRRADLSNTEAF
TRBV5-4	ASSFVGGYT
TRBV27	ASSPGSGPQY
TRBV5-4	ASSLGIAGNQETQY
TRBV10-3	AISEMRLNTEAF
TRBV14	ASSQGQGAYEQY
TRBV7-9	ASRSSLDSGTGELF
TRBV6-6	ASSYFGPSTDTQY
TRBV4-1	ASSQGAGSYEQY
TRBV7-9	ASSRQGSETQY
TRBV19	ATGLGNQPQH
TRBV6-1	ASSQGGTDTQY
TRBV7-6	ASSLEREETQY
TRBV10-1	ASSESLLPEAF
TRBV5-1	ASSLDGYNEQF
TRBV29-1	SVEDRDNYGYT
TRBV11-2	ASSRGGRTEAF
TRBV19	ASSTGGPYNEQF
TRBV12-5	ASGLQGYT
TRBV7-9	ASSPRDIQETQY
TRBV6-5	AARGVQETQY
TRBV10-3	AISESAASDLQETQY
TRBV7-9	ASSLPDGQETQY
TRBV25-1	ASRATRQGYEQY
TRBV4-1	ASSQVEGRTDTQY
TRBV27	ASSLLGQAGNQPQH
TRBV9	ASSAPGTFLAGGNTGELF
TRBV7-6	ASSLVEAGQYEQY
TRBV7-9	ALNQDRGMEEKLF
TRBV7-6	ASSLDARGRGNTGELF
TRBV7-9	ASSHPRDRGSYEQY
TRBV5-6	ASSPLGQGATDTQY
TRBV2	ASSETGEGIYGYT
TRBV19	ASSIGWDNSYNSPLH
TRBV27	ASRGRVNEQY
TRBV5-1	ASSLGWGRQETQY
TRBV2	ASSITESSYNEQF
TRBV5-1	ASSLGDRGLGGDYGYT
TRBV6-1	ASSEAGRATGELF
TRBV27	ASSLLAGYEQY
TRBV9	ASGPQTTEAF
TRBV5-4	ASSMDRREETQY
TRBV4-1	ASSQAQGSYEQY
TRBV18	ASSPLTGEDTEAF
TRBV7-9	ASSPRGSSTDTQY
TRBV11-2	ASSLEGTARGYNSPLH
TRBV6-5	ASSYLDSNQPQH
TRBV6-6	ASSTHRAGGTEAF
TRBV5-4	ASSPVGPDTQY